This entry is about one T cell receptor beta chain. Enrolment of Seattle patients took place during active infection, and they were followed longitudinally. Authors' data handling: Amplification from reference gene primers served as the basis for estimated nucleated cell counts. Clones were read by immunoSEQ multiplex PCR, and TCRdb kept only the in-frame ones, dropping some. That table furnishes V, J and clone size, whereas the DNA furnished D and trimming. The sample includes roughly 200,000 clones, roughly 84% of them seen just once. This sample was taken from a study of blood T cell repertoires in COVID-19. Study details: COVID-19 samples from acute and convalescent phases originated in the United States, Italy and Spain. Sources were T cells, B-cell-depleted T cells, or PBMCs; the material itself was cDNA or gDNA.

The V and J ends lost 6 bases and 7 bases respectively, with 27 bases between them. This CDR3 spans 17 amino acids. Looked up from germline, CDR1 is MNHEY and CDR2 is SVGEGT. The V and J genes are TRBV6-2 or TRBV6-3 and TRBJ1-1; D might be TRBD1 (5 bases). Specimen: peripheral blood. The TCR was taken from a person between 65 and 80 years old with COVID-19, enrolled during active disease. CDR3 amino acids: CASSQGWEFPPPLEAFF. CDR3 in DNA: TGTGCCAGCAGCCAGGGATGGGAGTTCCCACCCCCACTTGAAGCTTTCTTT.